This TCR beta chain was found in a study of cytotoxic CD8 clonotypes in ibrutinib-treated CLL. Findings and caveats of the study: Clonality measured at baseline exceeded age-matched healthy donors, tracking circulating CD8+ T-cell counts.

The germline V gene has CDR1 LGHNA and CDR2 YSLEER. V dropped 3 bases and J dropped 10; count of bases not matched to a gene: 4. The CDR3 loop spans 12 amino acids. Worth noting for this clone: No antigen is known for it.

The intended depth for sequencing was 1 in 200,000 to 1 in 1 million T cells. Profiling relied on immunoSEQ multiplex PCR, and the TCRdb table lists in-frame clones only, not all of them. The sample contains tens of thousands of clones, around 63% of which appear only once. This clonotype was obtained from a human donor with chronic lymphocytic leukemia. The chain carries TRBV4-3 and TRBJ1-1; TRBD1 matches 8 bases. The sequencing here drew on PBMCs, taken after 24 months of ibrutinib treatment. The CDR3 DNA is TGCGCCAGCAGCCATGGACAGGGTTTAGCTTTCTTT. This encodes CASSHGQGLAFF.